This T cell receptor (beta chain) was sequenced during a study of blood T cell repertoires in COVID-19. Study-level background: COVID-19 samples collected from the United States, Italy and Spain covered acute and convalescent phases. PBMCs, B-cell-depleted T cells, or T cells were the source of the cDNA or gDNA that made up the material.

Original data processing: Reference gene primer amplification in the assay estimated nucleated cell counts. Assay used: immunoSEQ multiplex PCR; TCRdb lists only in-frame clones, some missing. From that table come the V and J calls and clone size; the DNA was used to work out D and trimming. The sample contains hundreds of thousands of clones, 80% to 90% of which appear only once. Trimming removed 7 bases at V and 5 bases at J, with 14 bases between. This CDR3 has 13 residues. CDR1 is SGHTA and CDR2 is FQGNSA in the germline V gene. Seattle's enrolled individuals joined amid active infection and were then monitored longitudinally.

The receptor was isolated from a middle-aged man with COVID-19, enrolled during active disease. The V and J genes are TRBV7-2 and TRBJ1-1, with D maybe TRBD1 (5 bases). Sequenced material: peripheral blood. CDR3 DNA sequence: TGTGCCAGCACCCTAGTCACAGGAACTGAAGCTTTCTTT. The encoded protein is CASTLVTGTEAFF.